Listed here are 31 T cell receptor beta chains from one sample, sequenced in a study of Ad26.COV2.S vaccination and SARS-CoV-2 variants (dated by TCRdb to about 2021). Interpreted using the paper, the treatment or condition label stands for: about 20 received Ad26.COV2.S at low or high dose, single or two shots; about 5 received placebo; per-sample allocation not given. Repertoires of vaccine and placebo recipients were sequenced from samples taken on day 63 after the first injection. The library was obtained by the immunoSEQ multiplex PCR assay. Not all clones reach the TCRdb copy of this immuneACCESS table, which keeps in-frame sequences only. Checked studies attribute under half of the gap to unresolved V genes and leave the rest unexplained. This sample holds around 300,000 clones; about 87% were observed only once. Around 6.4% of the sample comes from the top ten. The source was peripheral blood, collected in a trial of Ad26.COV2.S vaccine versus placebo. The receptors stem from a person aged 18 to 59 who received the Ad26.COV2.S COVID-19 vaccine or a placebo.

The chain employs TRBV5-6 and TRBJ1-1, with TRBD1 identical over 8 bases. The CDR3 contains 15 residues. V was clipped by 2 bases and J by 4 bases; unmatched bases: 7. The V gene's germline CDR1 is SGHDT and CDR2 YYEEEE. The CDR3 is CASSFISTGGTEAFF. For the CDR3, the DNA is TGTGCCAGCAGCTTCATTAGTACAGGGGGCACTGAAGCTTTCTTT.

V usage is TRBV6-2 or TRBV6-3 and J usage is TRBJ2-3; TRBD2 agrees at 9 bases. This CDR3 has 18 residues. Trimming took 4 bases from V and 6 from J; bases not matched to a gene: 17. Germline-derived CDR1 and CDR2 are MNHEY and SVGEGT. CDR3 in DNA: TGTGCCAGCAGTTCCGGGACTAGCATTTCAATCGGTGAGGATACGCAGTATTTT. Translation gives CASSSGTSISIGEDTQYF.

This clone was recorded once. The V gene is TRBV6-2 or TRBV6-3, the J gene TRBJ1-1; 11 bases match TRBD1. CDR1 is MNHEY and CDR2 is SVGEGT in the germline V gene. The CDR3 has 16 amino acids. V lost 2 bases, J lost 4 bases, and 6 bases stayed unmatched. The CDR3 protein is CASSYHTGTGGTEAFF. The CDR3 coding sequence is TGTGCCAGCAGTTACCATACCGGGACAGGGGGCACTGAAGCTTTCTTT.

The chain combines TRBV28 with TRBJ1-2; the D gene is possibly TRBD1 (5 bases). The CDR3 contains 16 residues. Germline lookup yields CDR1 MDHEN and CDR2 SYDVKM. V was trimmed by 4 bases and J by 8 bases, leaving 23 bases between them. In nucleotides, the CDR3 is TGTGCCAGCAGTTCGATCGACAGCCCTGGCCCAGGCGGCTACACCTTC. This encodes CASSSIDSPGPGGYTF.

This clone has ten or more counts. This rearrangement joins TRBV6-5 to TRBJ2-3; 7 nucleotides align to TRBD1. Germline CDR1 and CDR2: MNHEY and SVGAGI. The trim removed 5 bases at V and 5 bases at J, leaving 4 bases unmatched. CDR3 length: 13 residues. The CDR3 is CASSKNRGDTQYF. CDR3 DNA sequence: TGTGCCAGCAGTAAGAACAGGGGAGATACGCAGTATTTT.

This chain links TRBV12-3 or TRBV12-4 with TRBJ2-1; D perhaps matches TRBD1 (5 bases). CDR3 size: 13 residues. V shed 7 bases and J shed 7 bases, with 14 bases lying between them. This CDR3 reads CASTLTVGNEQFF. The CDR3 nucleotides are TGTGCCAGCACCCTGACAGTTGGGAATGAGCAGTTCTTC.

This chain links TRBV5-1 with TRBJ1-2; 8 bases agree with TRBD1. The CDR3 length is 13 residues. Germline assignment: CDR1 SGHRS and CDR2 YFSETQ. V lost 4 bases to trimming and J lost 14 bases; unmatched junction nucleotides: 13. The CDR3 region has the DNA TGCGCCAGCAGCCGGAGGACAGGGCCATCTTGGACCTTC. As protein: CASSRRTGPSWTF.

The gene calls are TRBV3-1 (or the pseudogene TRBV3-2) and TRBJ1-1, with D perhaps matching TRBD1 (6 bases). CDR1 LGHDT and CDR2 YNNKEL come from the germline V gene (reference sequence). The length of the CDR3 is 14 residues. V was clipped by 5 bases and J by 3 bases, with 13 bases between them. In DNA, the CDR3 is TGTGCCAGCAGCTCGACAGGCCTACACACTGAAGCTTTCTTT. This translates into CASSSTGLHTEAFF.

This sequence joins TRBV5-6 and TRBJ1-3, with 7 bases fitting TRBD1. The germline V gene has CDR1 SGHDT and CDR2 YYEEEE. This CDR3 region has 18 residues. J was trimmed by 2 bases and V by 1 base; bases with no gene match: 12. The CDR3 DNA reads as TGTGCCAGCAGCTTGATACAGGGGAGTGAGAGTGCTGGAAACACCATATATTTT. It is translated as CASSLIQGSESAGNTIYF.

V usage is TRBV6-5 and J usage is TRBJ2-1; maybe TRBD2 (6 bases). Germline CDR1 and CDR2: MNHEY and SVGAGI. CDR3 length: 15 amino acids. With 5 bases removed from V and 4 bases from J, the gap between germline ends came to 15 bases. The CDR3 spells CASSPTGLLYNEQFF. In DNA, the CDR3 is TGTGCCAGCAGTCCAACGGGACTCCTATACAATGAGCAGTTCTTC.

This sequence joins TRBV3-1 (or the pseudogene TRBV3-2) and TRBJ2-5, with TRBD2 matching 8 bases. With V trimmed by 3 bases and J by 11 bases, 8 bases remained unmatched. Per germline, CDR1 LGHDT and CDR2 YNNKEL (reference sequence). The CDR3 is 13 residues long. The CDR3 nucleotides are TGTGCCAGCAGCCACGGGACGGGAGGGGCTCAGTACTTC. Encoded protein: CASSHGTGGAQYF.

This chain joins TRBV3-1 (or the pseudogene TRBV3-2) and TRBJ2-1; perhaps TRBD2 as D (7 bases). The V and J ends lost 0 bases and 3 bases respectively, with 12 bases between them. Germline values: CDR1 LGHDT, CDR2 YNNKEL (reference sequence). The CDR3 length is 16 residues. This CDR3 reads CASSQELRGLYNEQFF. The CDR3 nucleotides read TGTGCCAGCAGCCAAGAGTTGCGGGGGCTCTACAATGAGCAGTTCTTC.

V usage is TRBV30 and J usage is TRBJ1-5; D gene uncertain. CDR3 length: 13 amino acids. Germline CDR1 and CDR2: GTSNPN and SVGIG (reference sequence). Trimming took off 0 bases at V and 3 bases at J, with 6 bases between the two ends. The chain's CDR3 is CAWSVRNNQPQHF. The CDR3 DNA follows: TGTGCCTGGAGTGTAAGAAACAATCAGCCCCAGCATTTT.

The chain uses TRBV7-3 and TRBJ2-7, with TRBD1 identical over 8 bases. The CDR3 is 14 residues long. V lost 3 bases and J lost 5; bases outside the gene matches: 6. Germline V gene sequence: CDR1 SGHTA, CDR2 FQGTGA. The CDR3: CASSFDRGTDEQYF. For the CDR3, the DNA is TGTGCCAGCAGCTTCGACAGGGGCACCGACGAGCAGTACTTC. The whole variable domain, filled in from reference TRBV7-3 and TRBJ2-7, reads GAGVSQTPSNKVTEKGKYVELRCDPISGHTALYWYRQSLGQGPEFLIYFQGTGAADDSGLPNDRFFAVRPEGSVSTLKIQRTERGDSAVYLCASSFDRGTDEQYFGPGTRLTVT.

The chain is built from TRBV7-8 and TRBJ1-1, with TRBD1 matching over 7 bases. The CDR3 totals 15 residues. Germline loops: CDR1 SGHVS, CDR2 FQNEAQ. Trimming removed 6 bases from V and 1 base from J; junction bases left unmatched: 8. The CDR3 DNA follows: TGTGCCAGCAGAAGACAGGGCGTGAGGAACACTGAAGCTTTCTTT. This encodes CASRRQGVRNTEAFF.

The chain carries TRBV12-5 and TRBJ2-7; D gene unclear. CDR1 is LGHNT, CDR2 FRNRAP, per germline. CDR3 length: 12 residues. The V and J ends lost 3 bases and 2 bases respectively, with 5 bases between them. CDR3 DNA sequence: TGTGCTAGTGGTTTAACCCCCTACGAGCAGTACTTC. This gives the protein CASGLTPYEQYF. The variable domain in full, with the rest retrieved from reference TRBV12-5 and TRBJ2-7, is DARVTQTPRHKVTEMGQEVTMRCQPILGHNTVFWYRQTMMQGLELLAYFRNRAPLDDSGMPKDRFSAEMPDATLATLKIQPSEPRDSAVYFCASGLTPYEQYFGPGTRLTVT.

This chain uses TRBV19 with TRBJ2-5, with a tentative D call TRBD1 (5 bases). Germline CDR1 is LNHDA and CDR2 is SQIVND (reference sequence). V dropped 4 bases and J dropped 1 base, with 7 bases sitting between them. The CDR3 loop spans 13 amino acids. The CDR3: CASSTGSQETQYF. CDR3 sequence (DNA): TGTGCCAGTAGTACAGGGTCCCAAGAGACCCAGTACTTC.

This clone came up once. The chain uses TRBV7-9 and TRBJ2-1; D is perhaps TRBD1 (5 bases). Between the trimmed V and J ends, which lost 5 bases and 3 bases, there was a span of 14 bases. Germline V lookup: CDR1 SEHNR, CDR2 FQNEAQ (reference sequence). CDR3 length equals 15 residues. CDR3 sequence reads: CASSPRPDIYNEQFF. The CDR3 nucleotides are TGTGCCAGCAGCCCACGCCCGGACATCTACAATGAGCAGTTCTTC.

The chain uses TRBV29-1 and TRBJ1-2; D is perhaps TRBD1 (6 bases). There are 15 residues in the CDR3. The V gene's germline CDR1 is SQVTM and CDR2 ANQGSEA. V was pared by 5 bases and J by 5 bases, with 21 bases between. The CDR3 DNA reads TGCAGCGTTCCCTTTTCTTTGGGGGCTGGTTATGGCTACACCTTC. Translation: CSVPFSLGAGYGYTF.

The CDR3 DNA follows: TGTGCCAGCAGCTTAGTTTTTGATCAGCCCCAGCATTTT. Translated: CASSLVFDQPQHF. This chain links TRBV7-2 with TRBJ1-5; D is unclear. Trimming took off 1 base at V and 5 bases at J, with 6 bases between the two ends. Germline V lookup: CDR1 SGHTA, CDR2 FQGNSA. This CDR3 has 13 amino acids.

This clone came up a few times. The chain recombines TRBV7-3 with TRBJ1-2; a weak D match, TRBD1 (5 bases). Trimming cost V 0 bases and J 6 bases, with 17 bases left between them. The CDR3 covers 16 residues. Germline CDR1 reads SGHTA; CDR2 reads FQGTGA. Here the CDR3 reads CASSLTKGLEIHGYTF. The CDR3 DNA reads TGTGCCAGCAGCTTAACTAAGGGGCTCGAGATCCATGGCTACACCTTC.

V gene TRBV5-8 combines with J gene TRBJ2-2; D gene unclear. The CDR3 length is 15 residues. CDR1 SGHTS and CDR2 YDEGEE come from the germline V gene. The V and J ends lost 0 bases and 6 bases respectively, with 12 bases between them. The CDR3 region has the DNA TGTGCCAGCAGCTTGGGTCCTACGCGCGCCGGGGAGCTGTTTTTT. Protein product: CASSLGPTRAGELFF.

The rearrangement joins TRBV24-1 to TRBJ2-7; TRBD2 agrees at 8 bases. Trimming took 4 bases from V and 2 from J; bases not matched to a gene: 9. The CDR3 sequence is 16 residues long. CDR1 and CDR2 (germline): KGHDR, SFDVKD. CDR3 nucleotides: TGTGCCACCAGTGAAACGGGACTAGTCCCTCCCTACGAGCAGTACTTC. Protein sequence: CATSETGLVPPYEQYF.

This chain links TRBV10-3 with TRBJ2-7, with D perhaps being TRBD1 or TRBD2 (5 bases each). The CDR3 loop spans 14 amino acids. V lost 3 bases and J 0 bases, leaving 9 bases between the germline ends. Germline lookup yields CDR1 ENHRY and CDR2 SYGVKD. DNA for the CDR3: TGTGCCATCAGTGATTGGGGGTACTCCTACGAGCAGTACTTC. This codes for CAISDWGYSYEQYF.

The gene calls are TRBV29-1 and TRBJ1-1; the D gene is possibly TRBD1 (6 bases). Trimming removed 5 bases from V and 3 bases from J, with 13 bases in between. In germline, CDR1 is SQVTM, CDR2 ANQGSEA. This CDR3 contains 13 residues. The DNA of the CDR3 is TGCAGCGTTTACACAGGGTTTGACACTGAAGCTTTCTTT. It translates to CSVYTGFDTEAFF.

The table lists this clone with a count of one. J is TRBJ1-1 and V is TRBV2; possibly TRBD1 for D (6 bases). The CDR3 length is 14 residues. Per germline, CDR1 SNHLY and CDR2 FYNNEI. Trimming left V 5 bases short and J 0 bases short, with 10 bases between. CDR3 DNA: TGTGCCAGCAGTCCCCGGGACATGAACACTGAAGCTTTCTTT. Protein product: CASSPRDMNTEAFF.

This rearrangement joins TRBV28 to TRBJ2-7, with 12 positions matching TRBD2. Trimming took 7 bases from V and 5 from J; bases not matched to a gene: 9. In germline, CDR1 is MDHEN, CDR2 SYDVKM. This CDR3 has 15 residues. The CDR3 loop reads CASTHLAGGPNEQYF. The CDR3 DNA reads TGTGCCAGCACACACCTAGCGGGAGGGCCTAACGAGCAGTACTTC. Looking up the rest from reference TRBV28 and TRBJ2-7 gives the full variable domain: DVKVTQSSRYLVKRTGEKVFLECVQDMDHENMFWYRQDPGLGLRLIYFSYDVKMKEKGDIPEGYSVSREKKERFSLILESASTNQTSMYLCASTHLAGGPNEQYFGPGTRLTVT.

J is TRBJ2-7 and V is TRBV7-9; the D is unclear. Germline V gene sequence: CDR1 SEHNR, CDR2 FQNEAQ (reference sequence). The V gene lost 6 bases and the J gene lost 12 bases, with 21 bases spanning the gap. The CDR3 covers 13 residues. The CDR3: CASRKKQFPLVYF. The CDR3 bases are TGTGCCAGCAGAAAGAAACAGTTCCCCCTGGTGTACTTC.

This rearrangement joins TRBV27 to TRBJ2-7; D possibly matches TRBD1 or TRBD2 (7 bases each). This CDR3 contains 18 residues. The germline gives CDR1 MNHEY, CDR2 SMNVEV (reference sequence). V lost 5 bases to trimming and J lost 1 base, with 24 bases between them. The CDR3 DNA reads TGTGCCAGCAGTGCGGGAATCGACAGGGCGGGGGCTTCCTACGAGCAGTACTTC. Protein: CASSAGIDRAGASYEQYF.

The chain has TRBV27 and TRBJ1-1, with D unclear. The germline V gene encodes CDR1 MNHEY and CDR2 SMNVEV (reference sequence). The CDR3 contains 14 residues. V lost 6 bases and J 0 bases, leaving 11 bases between the germline ends. The chain's CDR3 is CASSSNSMNTEAFF. DNA of the CDR3: TGTGCCAGCAGCTCGAACAGTATGAACACTGAAGCTTTCTTT.

The V gene is TRBV14, the J gene TRBJ2-1; 10 bases fit TRBD2. The germline V gene has CDR1 SGHDN and CDR2 FVKESK. This CDR3 is 17 amino acids long. J gave up 4 bases and V 2 bases, and 8 bases lay outside the gene matches. CDR3 sequence: CASSQRISGGPYNEQFF. The CDR3 DNA reads as TGTGCCAGCAGCCAACGTATTAGCGGGGGGCCGTACAATGAGCAGTTCTTC.